The source of this T cell receptor (beta chain) is a study of OX40 agonist ivuxolimab in advanced cancers. The V gene lost 5 bases and the J gene lost 8 bases, with 8 bases spanning the gap. Germline V gives CDR1 SGHNT, CDR2 YENEEA. CDR3 length: 11 amino acids. Assay: immunoSEQ multiplex PCR; the TCRdb copy retains only in-frame clones and omits some. The sample consists of about 58,000 clones, nearly 90% of them appearing once. This clonotype was sampled from an adult with an advanced solid tumor such as melanoma, head and neck, liver or kidney cancer. This material consisted of CD4+ or CD8+ T cells sorted from blood, taken in a trial of the OX40 agonist ivuxolimab. V gene TRBV11-3 combines with J gene TRBJ2-3; the D gene is possibly TRBD1 (5 bases). CDR3 amino acids: CASSGRGTQYF. The CDR3 DNA reads TGTGCCAGCAGCGGAAGGGGTACGCAGTATTTT.